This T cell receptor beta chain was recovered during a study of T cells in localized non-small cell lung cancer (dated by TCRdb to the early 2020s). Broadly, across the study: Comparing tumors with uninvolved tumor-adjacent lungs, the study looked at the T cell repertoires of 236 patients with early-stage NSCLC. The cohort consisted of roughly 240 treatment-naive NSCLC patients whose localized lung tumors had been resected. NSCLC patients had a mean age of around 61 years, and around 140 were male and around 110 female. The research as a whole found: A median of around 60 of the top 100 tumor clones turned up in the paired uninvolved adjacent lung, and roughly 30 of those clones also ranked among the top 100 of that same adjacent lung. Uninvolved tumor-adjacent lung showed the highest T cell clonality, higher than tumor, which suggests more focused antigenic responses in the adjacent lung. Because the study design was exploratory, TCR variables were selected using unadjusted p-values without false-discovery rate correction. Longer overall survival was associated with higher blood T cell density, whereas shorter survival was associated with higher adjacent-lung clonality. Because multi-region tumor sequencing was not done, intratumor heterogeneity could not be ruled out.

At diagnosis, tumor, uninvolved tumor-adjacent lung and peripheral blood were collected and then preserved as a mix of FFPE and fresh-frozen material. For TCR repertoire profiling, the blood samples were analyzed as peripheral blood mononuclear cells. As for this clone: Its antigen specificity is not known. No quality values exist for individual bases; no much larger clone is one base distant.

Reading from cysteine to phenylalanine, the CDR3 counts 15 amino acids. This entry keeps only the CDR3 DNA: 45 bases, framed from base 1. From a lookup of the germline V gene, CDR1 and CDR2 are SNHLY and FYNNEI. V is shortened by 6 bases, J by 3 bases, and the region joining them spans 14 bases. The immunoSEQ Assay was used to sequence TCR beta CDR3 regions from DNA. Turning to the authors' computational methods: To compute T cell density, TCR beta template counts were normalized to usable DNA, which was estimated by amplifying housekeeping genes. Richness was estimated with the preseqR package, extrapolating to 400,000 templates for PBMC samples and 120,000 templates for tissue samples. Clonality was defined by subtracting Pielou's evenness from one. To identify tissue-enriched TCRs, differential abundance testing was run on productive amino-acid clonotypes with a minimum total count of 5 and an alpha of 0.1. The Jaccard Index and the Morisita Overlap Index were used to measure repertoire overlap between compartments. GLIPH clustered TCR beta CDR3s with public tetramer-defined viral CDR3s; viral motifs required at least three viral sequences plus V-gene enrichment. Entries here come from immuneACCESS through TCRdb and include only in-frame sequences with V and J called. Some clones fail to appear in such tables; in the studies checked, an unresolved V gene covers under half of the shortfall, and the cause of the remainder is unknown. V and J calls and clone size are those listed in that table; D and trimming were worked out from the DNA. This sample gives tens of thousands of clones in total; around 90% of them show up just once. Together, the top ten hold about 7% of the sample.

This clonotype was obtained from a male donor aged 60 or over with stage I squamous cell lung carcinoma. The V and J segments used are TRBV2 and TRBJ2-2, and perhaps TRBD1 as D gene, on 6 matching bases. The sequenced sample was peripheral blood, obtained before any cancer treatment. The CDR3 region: CASSSFKGDTGELFF. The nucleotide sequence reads TGTGCCAGCAGCTCATTCAAGGGGGACACCGGGGAGCTGTTTTTT. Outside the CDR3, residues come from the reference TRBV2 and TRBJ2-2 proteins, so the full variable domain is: EPEVTQTPSHQVTQMGQEVILRCVPISNHLYFYWYRQILGQKVEFLVSFYNNEISEKSEIFDDQFSVERPDGSNFTLKIRSTKLEDSAMYFCASSSFKGDTGELFFGEGSRLTVL.